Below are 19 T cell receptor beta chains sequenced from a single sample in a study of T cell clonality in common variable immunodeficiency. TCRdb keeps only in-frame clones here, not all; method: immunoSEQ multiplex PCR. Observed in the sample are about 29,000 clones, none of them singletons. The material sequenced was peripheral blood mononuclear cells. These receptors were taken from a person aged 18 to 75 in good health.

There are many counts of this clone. The CDR3 protein is CASSAGVWETQYF. The part of the CDR3 DNA that was read is TGTGCCAGCAGTGCCGGGGTTTGGGAGACC. V usage is TRBV6-1 and J usage is TRBJ2-5; weak D call: TRBD2 (5 bases). The read terminates 3 residues before the CDR3 end, so the remaining end is supplied by the germline J gene. This CDR3 is built from 13 residues. The ends were cut back, 4 bases at V and 5 bases at J, with 11 bases in the middle. Germline assignment: CDR1 MNHNS and CDR2 SASEGT.

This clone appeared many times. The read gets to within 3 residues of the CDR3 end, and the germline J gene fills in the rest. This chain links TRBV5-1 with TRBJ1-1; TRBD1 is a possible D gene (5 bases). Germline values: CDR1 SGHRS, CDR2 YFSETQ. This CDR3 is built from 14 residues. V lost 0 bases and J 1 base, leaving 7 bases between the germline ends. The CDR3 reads CASSLAGENTEAFF. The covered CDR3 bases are TGCGCCAGCAGCTTGGCGGGGGAGAACACTGAA.

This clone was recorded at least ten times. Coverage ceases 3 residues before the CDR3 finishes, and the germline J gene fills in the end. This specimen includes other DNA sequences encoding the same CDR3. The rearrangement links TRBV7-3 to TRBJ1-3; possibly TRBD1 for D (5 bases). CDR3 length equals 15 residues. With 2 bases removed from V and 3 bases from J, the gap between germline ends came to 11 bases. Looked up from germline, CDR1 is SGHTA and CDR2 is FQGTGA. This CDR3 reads CASSLSGGFGNTIYF. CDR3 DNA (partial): TGTGCCAGCAGCTTATCCGGGGGATTTGGAAACACC. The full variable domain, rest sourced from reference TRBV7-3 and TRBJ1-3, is GAGVSQTPSNKVTEKGKYVELRCDPISGHTALYWYRQSLGQGPEFLIYFQGTGAADDSGLPNDRFFAVRPEGSVSTLKIQRTERGDSAVYLCASSLSGGFGNTIYFGEGSWLTVV.

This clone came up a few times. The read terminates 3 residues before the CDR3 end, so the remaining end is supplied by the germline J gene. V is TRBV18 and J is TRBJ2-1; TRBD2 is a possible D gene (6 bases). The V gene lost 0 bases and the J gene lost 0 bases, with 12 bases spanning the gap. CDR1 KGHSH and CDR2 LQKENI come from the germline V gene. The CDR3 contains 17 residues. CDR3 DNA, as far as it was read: TGTGCCAGCTCACCACCCTTCAGCGGGTTCTCCTACAATGAG. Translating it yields CASSPPFSGFSYNE. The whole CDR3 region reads CASSPPFSGFSYNEQFF.

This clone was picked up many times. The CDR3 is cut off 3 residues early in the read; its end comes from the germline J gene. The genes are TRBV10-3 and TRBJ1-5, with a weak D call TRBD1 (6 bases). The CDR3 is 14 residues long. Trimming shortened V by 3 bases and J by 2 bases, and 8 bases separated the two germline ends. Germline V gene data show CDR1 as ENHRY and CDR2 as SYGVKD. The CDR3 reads CAISDRGGNQPQHF. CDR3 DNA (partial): TGTGCCATCAGTGACAGGGGTGGCAATCAGCCC.

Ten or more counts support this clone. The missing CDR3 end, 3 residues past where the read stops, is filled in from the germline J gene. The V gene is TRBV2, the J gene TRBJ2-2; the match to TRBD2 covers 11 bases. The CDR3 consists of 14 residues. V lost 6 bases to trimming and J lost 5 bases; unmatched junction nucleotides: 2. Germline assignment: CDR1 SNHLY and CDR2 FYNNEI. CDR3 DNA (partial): TGTGCCAGCAGACGGACTAGCGGGACCGGGGAG. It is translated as CASRRTSGTGE. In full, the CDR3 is CASRRTSGTGELFF.

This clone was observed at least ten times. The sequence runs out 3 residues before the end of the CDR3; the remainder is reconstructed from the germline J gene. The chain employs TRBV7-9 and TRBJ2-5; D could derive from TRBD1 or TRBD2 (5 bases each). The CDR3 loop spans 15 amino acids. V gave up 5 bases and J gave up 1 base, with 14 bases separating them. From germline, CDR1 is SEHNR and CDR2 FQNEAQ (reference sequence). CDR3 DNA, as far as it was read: TGTGCCAGCAGCCCACGCGAGGGGCTCCAAGAGACC. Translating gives CASSPREGLQET. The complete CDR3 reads CASSPREGLQETQYF.

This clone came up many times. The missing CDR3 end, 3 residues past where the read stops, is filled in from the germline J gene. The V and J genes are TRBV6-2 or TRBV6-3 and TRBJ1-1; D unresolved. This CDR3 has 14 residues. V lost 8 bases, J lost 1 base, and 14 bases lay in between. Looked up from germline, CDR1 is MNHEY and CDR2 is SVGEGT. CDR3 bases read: TGTGCCAGCCGACTTTATGACGGGAACACTGAA. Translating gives CASRLYDGNTE. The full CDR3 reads CASRLYDGNTEAFF.

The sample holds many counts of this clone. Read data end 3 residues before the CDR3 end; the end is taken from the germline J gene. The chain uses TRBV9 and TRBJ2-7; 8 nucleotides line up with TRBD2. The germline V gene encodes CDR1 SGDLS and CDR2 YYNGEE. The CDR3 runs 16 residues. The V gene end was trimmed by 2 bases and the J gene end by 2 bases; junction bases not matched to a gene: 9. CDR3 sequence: CASSVSGSIAAYEQYF. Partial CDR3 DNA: TGTGCCAGCAGCGTCAGCGGGAGTATAGCCGCCTACGAG.

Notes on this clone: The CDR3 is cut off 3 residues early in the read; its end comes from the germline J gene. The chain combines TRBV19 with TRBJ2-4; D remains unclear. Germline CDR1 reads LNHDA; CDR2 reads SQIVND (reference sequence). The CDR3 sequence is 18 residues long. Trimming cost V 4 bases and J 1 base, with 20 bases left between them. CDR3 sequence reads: CASSTPLKGPVAKNIQYF. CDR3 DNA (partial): TGTGCCAGTAGTACCCCCCTTAAGGGTCCCGTGGCCAAAAACATT.

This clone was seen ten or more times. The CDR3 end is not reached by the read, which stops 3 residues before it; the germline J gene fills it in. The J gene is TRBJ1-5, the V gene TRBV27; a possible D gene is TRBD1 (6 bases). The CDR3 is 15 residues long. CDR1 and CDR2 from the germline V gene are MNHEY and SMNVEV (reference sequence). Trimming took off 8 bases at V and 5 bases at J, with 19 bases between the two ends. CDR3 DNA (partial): TGTGCCAGCGCCAAGGACAGAGTGAGCGATCAGCCC. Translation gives CASAKDRVSDQP. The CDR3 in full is CASAKDRVSDQPQHF.

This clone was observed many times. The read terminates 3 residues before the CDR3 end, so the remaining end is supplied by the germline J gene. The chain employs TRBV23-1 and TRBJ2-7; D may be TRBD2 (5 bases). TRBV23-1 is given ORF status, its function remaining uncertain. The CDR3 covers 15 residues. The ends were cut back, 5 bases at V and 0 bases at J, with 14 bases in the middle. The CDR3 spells CASSAWRAFSYEQYF. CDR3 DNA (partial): TGCGCCAGCAGTGCCTGGCGGGCTTTCTCCTACGAG.

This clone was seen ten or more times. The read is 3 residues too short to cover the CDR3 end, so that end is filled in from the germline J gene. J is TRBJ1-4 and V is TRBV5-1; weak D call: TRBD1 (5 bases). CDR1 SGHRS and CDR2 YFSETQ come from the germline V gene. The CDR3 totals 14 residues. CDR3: CASREPSGANVLFF. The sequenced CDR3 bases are TGCGCCAGCAGGGAACCCTCTGGGGCCAACGTA.

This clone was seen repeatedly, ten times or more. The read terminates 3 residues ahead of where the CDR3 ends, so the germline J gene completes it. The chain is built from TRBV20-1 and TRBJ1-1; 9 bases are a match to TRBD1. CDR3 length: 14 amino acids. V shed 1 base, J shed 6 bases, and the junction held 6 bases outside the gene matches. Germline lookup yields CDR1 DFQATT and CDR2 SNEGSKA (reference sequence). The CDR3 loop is CSARGGTGSAEAFF. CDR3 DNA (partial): TGCAGTGCTAGAGGCGGGACAGGGTCCGCTGAA.

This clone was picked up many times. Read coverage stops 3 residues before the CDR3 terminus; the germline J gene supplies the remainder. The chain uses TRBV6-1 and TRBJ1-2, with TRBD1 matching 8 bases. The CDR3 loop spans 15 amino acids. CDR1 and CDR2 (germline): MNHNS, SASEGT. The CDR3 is CASSGTNGTGEGYTF. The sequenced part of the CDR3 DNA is TGTGCCAGCAGTGGTACAAACGGGACAGGCGAAGGC.

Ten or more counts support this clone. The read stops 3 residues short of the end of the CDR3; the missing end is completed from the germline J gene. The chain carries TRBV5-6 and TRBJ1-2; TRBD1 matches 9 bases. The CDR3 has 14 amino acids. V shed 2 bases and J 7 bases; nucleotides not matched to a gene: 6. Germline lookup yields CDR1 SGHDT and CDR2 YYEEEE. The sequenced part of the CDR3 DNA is TGTGCCAGCAGCTTTACAGGGGGCGCGGGTGGC. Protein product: CASSFTGGAGG. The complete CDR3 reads CASSFTGGAGGYTF.

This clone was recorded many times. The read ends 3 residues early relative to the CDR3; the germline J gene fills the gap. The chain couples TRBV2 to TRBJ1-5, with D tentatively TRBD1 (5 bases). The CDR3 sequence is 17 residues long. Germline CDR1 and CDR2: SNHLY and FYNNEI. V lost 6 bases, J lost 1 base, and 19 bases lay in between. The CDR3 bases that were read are TGTGCCAGCAGCCAGAGCCCAGGGCGTGAAAGCAATCAGCCC. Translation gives CASSQSPGRESNQP. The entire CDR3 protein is CASSQSPGRESNQPQHF.

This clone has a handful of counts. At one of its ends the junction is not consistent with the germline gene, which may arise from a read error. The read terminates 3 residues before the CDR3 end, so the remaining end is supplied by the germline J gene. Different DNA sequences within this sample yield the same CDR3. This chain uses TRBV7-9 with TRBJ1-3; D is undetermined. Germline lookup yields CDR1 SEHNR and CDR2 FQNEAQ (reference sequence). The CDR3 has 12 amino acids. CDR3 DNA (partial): TGTTCCAGCACCAACTCGGGGAACACC. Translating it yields CSSTNSGNT. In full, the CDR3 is CSSTNSGNTIYF.

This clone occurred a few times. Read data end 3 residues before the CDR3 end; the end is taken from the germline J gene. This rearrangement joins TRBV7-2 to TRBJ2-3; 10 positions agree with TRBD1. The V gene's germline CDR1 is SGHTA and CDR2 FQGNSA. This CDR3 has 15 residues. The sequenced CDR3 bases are TGTGCCAGCAGCTTCGGACAGGGGGGTCGAGAGACG. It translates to CASSFGQGGRET. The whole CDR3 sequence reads CASSFGQGGRETQYF.